This T cell receptor beta chain was sequenced in a study of cytomegalovirus exposure and HLA in healthy donors. Notes on the study in general: The presence/absence work took it that sequencing depth was about the same across donors.

This clone was seen a few times. Its target is not known. With 60 Vbeta and 13 Jbeta primers, the PCR was carried out. Profiling relied on immunoSEQ multiplex PCR, and the TCRdb table lists in-frame clones only, not all of them. The sample carries about 160,000 clones, around 73% recorded once. Each donor was healthy, and each was a bone marrow donor. The CDR3 totals 12 residues. Per the germline V gene, CDR1 is MNHEY and CDR2 is SVGAGI. Trimming took off 2 bases at V and 6 bases at J, with 7 bases between the two ends. The TCR comes from a male donor in good health and CMV-seronegative. The material sequenced was PBMCs. The rearrangement uses TRBV6-5 and TRBJ1-1, with D unclear. CDR3 protein: CASSYTGAEAFF. CDR3 coding DNA: TGTGCCAGCAGTTACACCGGGGCTGAAGCTTTCTTT.